The text below deals with one TCR beta chain. The antigen remains unidentified. Produced via immunoSEQ multiplex PCR; TCRdb's table is partial and in-frame only. The data contain about 52,000 clones, 84% of them singletons. This sample was included in a study of PD-L1 blockade in urothelial cancer. Study as a whole: From 2014, patients received atezolizumab, given as 1,200 mg intravenously every 3 weeks. Blood was evaluated 3 weeks (second dose) and 6 weeks after therapy began.

Study outcomes and limitations: At the 3-week point, tumor-associated blood clones expanded more in durable-benefit patients.

The TCR originated in a man aged 40-49 years with urothelial cancer. This sample comprised PBMCs, obtained around atezolizumab (anti-PD-L1) treatment.

The DNA of the CDR3 is TGCGCCAGCATTACAGAATTCTACGAGCAGTACTTC. Translating gives CASITEFYEQYF. The chain combines TRBV10-1 with TRBJ2-7, with no clear D. The CDR3 runs 12 residues. The V and J ends lost 7 bases and 3 bases respectively, with 10 bases between them. CDR1 and CDR2 from the germline V gene are WNHNN and SYGVQD (reference sequence).